This TCR beta chain comes out of a study of CD8 T cells in ankylosing spondylitis. As for this clonotype: The antigen remains unidentified.

Germline V gene lookup returns CDR1 SGHRS and CDR2 YFSETQ. This CDR3 region has 14 residues. Trimming removed 4 bases at V and 4 bases at J, with 11 bases between. Study-level points and caveats: Disease-linked clones had a CD8+ phenotype and relatively low frequency in peripheral blood. A TCR beta motif of fewer than ten highly homologous variants seemed to mark ankylosing spondylitis blood.

Libraries of TCR beta came from quantitative 5'-RACE with molecular barcodes. MiXCR was run by TCRdb on the 5' RACE reads, yielding one entry per CDR3 protein. The sample contains about 120,000 distinct CDR3 sequences, roughly 15% of which appear only once. The genes are TRBV5-1 and TRBJ1-4, with D unclear. Input material: blood, either unsorted or a sorted T cell fraction (not recorded which). This TCR was recovered from a female donor with ankylosing spondylitis or in good health (not recorded which). CDR3 DNA: TGCGCCAGCAGCCCGACGAGCATTAATGAAAAACTGTTTTTT. The encoded protein is CASSPTSINEKLFF. The whole variable domain, remainder taken from reference TRBV5-1 and TRBJ1-4, is KAGVTQTPRYLIKTRGQQVTLSCSPISGHRSVSWYQQTPGQGLQFLFEYFSETQRNKGNFPGRFSGRQFSNSRSEMNVSTLELGDSALYLCASSPTSINEKLFFGSGTQLSVL.